This is a list of T cell receptor beta chains from one sample in a study of breast tumors, draining lymph nodes, adjacent tissues. TCRdb called the multiplex PCR reads again in MiXCR, with one record for every CDR3 protein. The sample includes about 200,000 distinct CDR3 sequences, less than 35% seen only once; the top ten take approximately 4%. Input material: axillary lymph node tissue. The receptors come from a female donor with breast cancer. Some clones in this sample may be carry-over from other donors' samples. Both conserved end residues are part of each CDR3. D genes are given only for firm matches. Rows give clone size only sometimes, using once, few, many, or a class for an expanded clone.

d_call	v_call	j_call	clone_size	cdr3_aa	cdr3_nt
-	TRBV29-1	TRBJ1-3	many	CSVRNRGNTIYF	TGCAGCGTTCGCAACAGGGGAAACACCATATATTTT
-	TRBV5-6	TRBJ2-3	once	CSAILASTDTQYF	TGCAGCGCCATACTAGCTAGCACAGATACGCAGTATTTT
-	TRBV11-2	TRBJ2-1	-	CASRRRQVNEQFF	TGTGCGAGCAGGAGGAGACAGGTCAATGAGCAGTTCTTC
TRBD1	TRBV2	TRBJ2-7	-	CASSETATGGSSYEQYF	TGTGCCAGCAGTGAAACCGCGACAGGGGGCAGCTCCTACGAGCAGTACTTC
-	TRBV12-3/TRBV12-4	TRBJ1-2	-	CASLAGGVGYTF	TGTGCCAGCCTTGCGGGAGGGGTTGGCTACACCTTC
TRBD2	TRBV7-6	TRBJ2-5	many	CASSLRPSGGGETQYF	TGTGCCAGCAGCTTAAGGCCTAGCGGGGGAGGTGAGACCCAGTACTTC
-	TRBV9	TRBJ1-3	many	CASSVVPDVAGNTIYF	TGTGCCAGCAGCGTAGTGCCAGACGTCGCTGGAAACACCATATATTTT
TRBD1	TRBV9	TRBJ2-2	many	CASRTGENTGELFF	TGTGCCAGTAGGACAGGGGAAAACACCGGGGAGCTGTTTTTT
-	TRBV4-1	TRBJ2-5	-	CASSQEPQVKETQYF	TGCGCCAGCAGCCAAGAGCCCCAGGTAAAAGAGACCCAGTACTTC
-	TRBV3-1	TRBJ2-1	-	CASRGSGRLYNEQFF	TGTGCCAGCAGGGGAAGCGGAAGGCTTTACAATGAGCAGTTCTTC
-	TRBV5-1	TRBJ1-3	-	CASSQEAVNTIYF	TGCGCCAGCAGCCAAGAGGCTGTGAACACCATATATTTT
-	TRBV20-1	TRBJ1-2	many	CSAAHQTYLDGYTF	TGCAGTGCTGCACATCAGACATACTTGGATGGCTACACCTTC
-	TRBV2	TRBJ2-1	many	CASSTNFGVEQFF	TGTGCCAGCAGTACTAATTTTGGAGTTGAGCAGTTCTTC
-	TRBV7-8	TRBJ2-7	many	CASSSGGWTYEQYF	TGTGCCAGCAGCTCAGGCGGTTGGACGTACGAGCAGTACTTC
-	TRBV20-1	TRBJ2-7	many	CSARGWSSSYEQYF	TGCAGTGCTAGAGGGTGGAGCTCCTCCTACGAGCAGTACTTC
TRBD2	TRBV6-5	TRBJ2-1	-	CASSTRGAGAREQFF	TGTGCCAGCAGTACGCGGGGAGCGGGAGCCCGGGAGCAGTTCTTC
-	TRBV7-2	TRBJ2-3	-	CASSLGPGPQDTQYF	TGTGCCAGCAGCCTCGGGCCGGGACCACAAGATACGCAGTATTTT
-	TRBV29-1	TRBJ2-7	-	CSGRWGTTGEQYF	TGCAGCGGGAGATGGGGCACCACGGGCGAGCAGTACTTC
TRBD1	TRBV20-1	TRBJ2-3	many	CSARDRIKRDTQYF	TGCAGTGCACGGGACAGGATCAAAAGGGATACGCAGTATTTT
-	TRBV27	TRBJ1-6	few	CASRPITGKKNNSPLHF	TGTGCCAGCAGGCCGATTACAGGGAAGAAGAATAATTCACCCCTCCACTTT
TRBD2	TRBV24-1	TRBJ2-1	-	CATKRGAGAYNEQFF	TGTGCCACCAAGAGGGGCGCGGGAGCGTACAATGAGCAGTTCTTC
-	TRBV20-1	TRBJ2-1	many	CSAQGGTNNEQFF	TGCAGTGCCCAAGGGGGGACTAACAATGAGCAGTTCTTC
TRBD1	TRBV20-1	TRBJ1-2	many	CSARPNRGDGYGYTF	TGCAGTGCTAGACCAAACAGGGGTGACGGCTATGGCTACACCTTC
-	TRBV5-1	TRBJ2-5	-	CASSLGEETHYF	TGCGCCAGCAGCTTGGGGGAAGAGACCCACTACTTC
TRBD1	TRBV7-9	TRBJ2-1	-	CASSQGQHGNNEQFF	TGTGCCAGCAGCCAGGGACAGCACGGAAACAATGAGCAGTTCTTC
TRBD1	TRBV10-1	TRBJ2-5	many	CASSEWTGGDLETQYF	TGCGCCAGCAGTGAGTGGACAGGGGGCGATTTGGAGACCCAGTACTTC
TRBD1	TRBV12-3/TRBV12-4	TRBJ1-5	many	CASSHTGGNQPQHF	TGTGCCAGCAGTCATACAGGGGGCAATCAGCCCCAGCATTTT
-	TRBV27	TRBJ1-2	few	CASSLQDGSYGYTF	TGTGCCAGCAGTTTACAGGACGGTTCCTATGGCTACACCTTC
-	TRBV29-1	TRBJ2-3	many	CSVENRDTQYF	TGCAGCGTTGAAAATAGAGATACGCAGTATTTT
-	TRBV7-9	TRBJ1-1	-	CASSRVETEAFF	TGTGCCAGCAGCAGGGTAGAAACTGAAGCTTTCTTT
TRBD1	TRBV27	TRBJ1-5	-	CASSLNRGNQPQHF	TGTGCCAGCAGTTTAAACAGGGGTAATCAGCCCCAGCATTTT
-	TRBV24-1	TRBJ1-6	-	CATSDPGFHF	TGTGCCACCAGTGATCCGGGATTCCACTTT
TRBD2	TRBV20-1	TRBJ2-1	-	CSAGAGGDEQFF	TGCAGTGCGGGAGCGGGGGGAGATGAGCAGTTCTTC
TRBD1	TRBV20-1	TRBJ1-2	-	CSASSTSTGRSYGYTF	TGCAGTGCCAGTAGTACCTCGACAGGGAGGAGCTATGGCTACACCTTC
-	TRBV7-3	TRBJ1-2	-	CASSSIGASNYGYPF	TGTGCCAGCAGCTCAATCGGGGCTTCTAACTATGGCTACCCCTTC
TRBD2	TRBV5-1	TRBJ2-2	many	CASSSTVSGTNTGELFF	TGCGCCAGCAGCTCCACCGTTAGCGGGACAAACACCGGGGAGCTGTTTTTT
-	TRBV7-9	TRBJ1-2	-	CASVRAGNYGYTF	TGTGCCAGCGTTCGGGCTGGGAACTATGGCTACACCTTC
TRBD2	TRBV10-3	TRBJ2-1	-	CAISGTSGYNEQFF	TGTGCCATCAGTGGGACTAGTGGCTACAATGAGCAGTTCTTC
-	TRBV20-1	TRBJ1-3	many	CSASRQDSGNTIYF	TGCAGTGCTTCAAGACAGGACTCTGGAAACACCATATATTTT
TRBD1	TRBV12-3/TRBV12-4	TRBJ1-6	many	CASSRGTGGPDNSPLHF	TGTGCCAGCAGTCGAGGGACAGGGGGCCCTGATAATTCACCCCTCCACTTT
TRBD2	TRBV20-1	TRBJ2-5	-	CSATSGRRDLETQYF	TGCAGTGCGACTAGCGGGAGGAGGGATTTGGAGACCCAGTACTTC